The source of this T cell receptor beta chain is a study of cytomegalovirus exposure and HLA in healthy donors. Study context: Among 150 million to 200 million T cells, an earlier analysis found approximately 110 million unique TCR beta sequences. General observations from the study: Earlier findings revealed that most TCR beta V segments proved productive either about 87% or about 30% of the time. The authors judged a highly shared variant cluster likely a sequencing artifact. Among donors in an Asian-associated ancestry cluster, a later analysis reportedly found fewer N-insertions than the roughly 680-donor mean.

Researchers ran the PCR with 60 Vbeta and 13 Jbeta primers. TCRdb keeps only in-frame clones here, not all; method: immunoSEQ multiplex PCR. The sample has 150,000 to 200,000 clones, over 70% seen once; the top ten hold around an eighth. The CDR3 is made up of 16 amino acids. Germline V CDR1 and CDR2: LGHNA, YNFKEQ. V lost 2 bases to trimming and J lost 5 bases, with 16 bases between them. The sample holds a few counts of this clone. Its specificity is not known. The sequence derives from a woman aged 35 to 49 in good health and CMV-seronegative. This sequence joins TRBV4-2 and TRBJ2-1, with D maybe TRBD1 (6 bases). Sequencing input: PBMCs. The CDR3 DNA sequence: TGTGCCAGCAGCCAACCTTCCGGGACACTCGACAATGAGCAGTTCTTC. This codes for CASSQPSGTLDNEQFF.